Following are 2 T cell receptor beta chains from one sample sequenced in a study of immune evolution from preneoplasia to lung adenocarcinoma. The repertoire was sequenced with immunoSEQ multiplex PCR; TCRdb's copy has only in-frame clones and lacks some. The table shows some 37,000 clones, with about 74% occurring only once. The specimen sequenced was FFPE invasive lung adenocarcinoma tissue. Receptors were obtained from a person between 60 and 69 years old with lung adenocarcinoma.

This chain uses TRBV5-4 with TRBJ2-2; 14 bases agree with TRBD2. Germline CDR1 SGHNT, CDR2 YYREEE (reference sequence). The CDR3 loop spans 19 amino acids. With 4 bases clipped from V and 1 base from J, the junction kept 9 bases outside the gene matches. The CDR3 region is CASSLLFGLAGGNTGELFF. The CDR3 nucleotides read TGTGCCAGCAGCCTCTTATTTGGACTAGCGGGAGGGAACACCGGGGAGCTGTTTTTT.

The chain combines TRBV5-6 with TRBJ1-2; possibly TRBD1 for D (5 bases). The CDR3 runs 13 residues. V was clipped by 6 bases and J by 5 bases, with 14 bases between them. Germline V gene data show CDR1 as SGHDT and CDR2 as YYEEEE. The CDR3 sequence is CASTTRGPYGYTF. CDR3 DNA sequence: TGTGCCAGCACCACCCGGGGCCCTTATGGCTACACCTTC. Filled out from reference TRBV5-6 and TRBJ1-2, the complete variable domain reads DAGVTQSPTHLIKTRGQQVTLRCSPKSGHDTVSWYQQALGQGPQFIFQYYEEEERQRGNFPDRFSGHQFPNYSSELNVNALLLGDSALYLCASTTRGPYGYTFGSGTRLTVV.